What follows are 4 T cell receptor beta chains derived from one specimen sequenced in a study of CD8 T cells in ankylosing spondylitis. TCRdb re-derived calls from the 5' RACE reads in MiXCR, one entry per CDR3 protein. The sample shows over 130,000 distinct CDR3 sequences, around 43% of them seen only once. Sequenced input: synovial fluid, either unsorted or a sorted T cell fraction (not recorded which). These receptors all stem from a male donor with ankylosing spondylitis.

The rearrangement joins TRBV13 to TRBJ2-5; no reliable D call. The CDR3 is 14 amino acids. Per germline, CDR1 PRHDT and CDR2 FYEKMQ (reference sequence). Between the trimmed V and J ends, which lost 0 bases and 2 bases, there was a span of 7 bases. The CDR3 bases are TGTGCCAGCAGCTTAGGGACGGTACAAGAGACCCAGTACTTC. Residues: CASSLGTVQETQYF. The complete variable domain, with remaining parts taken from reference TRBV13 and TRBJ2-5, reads AAGVIQSPRHLIKEKRETATLKCYPIPRHDTVYWYQQGPGQDPQFLISFYEKMQSDKGSIPDRFSAQQFSDYHSELNMSSLELGDSALYFCASSLGTVQETQYFGPGTRLLVL.

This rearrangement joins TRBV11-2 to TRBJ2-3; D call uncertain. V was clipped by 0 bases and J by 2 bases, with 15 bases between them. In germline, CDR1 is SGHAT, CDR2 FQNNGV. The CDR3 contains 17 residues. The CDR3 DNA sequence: TGTGCCAGCAGCTTAGATCCCCTGAAGCTTAACACAGATACGCAGTATTTT. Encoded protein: CASSLDPLKLNTDTQYF.

The CDR3 nucleotides read TGCGCCAGCAGCCAAGATGTTACAGGTTGGGGCAATGAGCAGTTCTTC. Encoded protein: CASSQDVTGWGNEQFF. V gene TRBV4-1 combines with J gene TRBJ2-1; tentative D call: TRBD1 (5 bases). V gave up 0 bases and J gave up 6 bases, with 15 bases separating them. This CDR3 is 16 amino acids long. Germline loops: CDR1 MGHRA, CDR2 YSYEKL.

The CDR3 DNA sequence: TGCGCCAGCAGCACTGGGACAGGGTACGAGCAGTACTTC. It codes for CASSTGTGYEQYF. The chain carries TRBV4-1 and TRBJ2-7; TRBD1 agrees at 9 bases. V lost 5 bases to trimming and J lost 4 bases; unmatched junction nucleotides: 3. The CDR3 runs 13 residues. CDR1 MGHRA and CDR2 YSYEKL come from the germline V gene.